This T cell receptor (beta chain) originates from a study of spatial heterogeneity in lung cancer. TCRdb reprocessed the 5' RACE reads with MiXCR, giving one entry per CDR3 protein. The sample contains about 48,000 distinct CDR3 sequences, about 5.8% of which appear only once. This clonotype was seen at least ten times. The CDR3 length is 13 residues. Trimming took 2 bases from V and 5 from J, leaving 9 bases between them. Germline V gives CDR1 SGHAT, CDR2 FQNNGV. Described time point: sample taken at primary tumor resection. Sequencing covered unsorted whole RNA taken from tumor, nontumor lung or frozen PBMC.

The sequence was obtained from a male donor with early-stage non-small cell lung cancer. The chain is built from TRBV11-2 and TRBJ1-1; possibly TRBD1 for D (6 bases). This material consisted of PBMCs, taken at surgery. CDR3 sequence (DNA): TGTGCCAGCAGCTTAACAGGGCGGACTGAAGCTTTCTTT. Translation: CASSLTGRTEAFF.